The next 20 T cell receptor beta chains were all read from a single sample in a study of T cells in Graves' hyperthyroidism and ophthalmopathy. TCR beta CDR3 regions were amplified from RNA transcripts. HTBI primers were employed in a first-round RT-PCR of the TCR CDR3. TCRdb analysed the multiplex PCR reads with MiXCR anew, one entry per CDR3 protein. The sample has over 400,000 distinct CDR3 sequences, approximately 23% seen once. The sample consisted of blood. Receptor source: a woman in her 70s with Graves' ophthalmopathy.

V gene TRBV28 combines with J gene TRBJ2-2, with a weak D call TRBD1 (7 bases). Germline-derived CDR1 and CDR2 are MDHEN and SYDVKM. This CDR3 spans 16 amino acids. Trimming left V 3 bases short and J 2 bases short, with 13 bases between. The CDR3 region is CASSFDQGGNTGELFF. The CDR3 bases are TGTGCCAGCAGTTTTGATCAGGGGGGAAACACCGGGGAGCTGTTTTTT.

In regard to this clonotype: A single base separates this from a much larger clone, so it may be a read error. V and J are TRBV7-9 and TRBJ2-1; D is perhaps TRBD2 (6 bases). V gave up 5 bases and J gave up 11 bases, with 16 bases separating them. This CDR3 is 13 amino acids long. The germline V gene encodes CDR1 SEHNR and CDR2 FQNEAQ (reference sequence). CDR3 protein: CASSNRDWHQQFF. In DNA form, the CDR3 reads TGTGCCAGCAGCAACCGGGACTGGCATCAGCAGTTCTTC.

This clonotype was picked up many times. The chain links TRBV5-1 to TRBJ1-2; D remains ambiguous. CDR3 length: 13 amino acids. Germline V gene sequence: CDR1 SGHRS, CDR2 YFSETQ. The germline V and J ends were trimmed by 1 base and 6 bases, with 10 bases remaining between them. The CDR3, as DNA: TGCGCCAGCAGCTTGCCGGCGGGCAATGGCTACACCTTC. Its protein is CASSLPAGNGYTF. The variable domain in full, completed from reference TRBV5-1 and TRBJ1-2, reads KAGVTQTPRYLIKTRGQQVTLSCSPISGHRSVSWYQQTPGQGLQFLFEYFSETQRNKGNFPGRFSGRQFSNSRSEMNVSTLELGDSALYLCASSLPAGNGYTFGSGTRLTVV.

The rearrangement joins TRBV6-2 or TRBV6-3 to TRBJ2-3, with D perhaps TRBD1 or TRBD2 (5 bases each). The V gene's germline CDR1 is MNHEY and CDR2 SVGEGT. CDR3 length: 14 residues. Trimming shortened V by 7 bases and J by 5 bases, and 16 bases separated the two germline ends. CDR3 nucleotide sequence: TGTGCCAGCACTTCATGGGGGAGAGGAGATACGCAGTATTTT. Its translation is CASTSWGRGDTQYF.

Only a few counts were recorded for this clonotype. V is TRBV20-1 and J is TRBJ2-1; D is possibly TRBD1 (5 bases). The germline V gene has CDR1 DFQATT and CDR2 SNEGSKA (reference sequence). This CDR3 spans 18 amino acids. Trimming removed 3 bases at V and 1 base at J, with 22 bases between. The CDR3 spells CSASGSYRLQRSYNEQFF. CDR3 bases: TGCAGTGCTAGCGGATCTTACAGGCTACAAAGGTCCTACAATGAGCAGTTCTTC.

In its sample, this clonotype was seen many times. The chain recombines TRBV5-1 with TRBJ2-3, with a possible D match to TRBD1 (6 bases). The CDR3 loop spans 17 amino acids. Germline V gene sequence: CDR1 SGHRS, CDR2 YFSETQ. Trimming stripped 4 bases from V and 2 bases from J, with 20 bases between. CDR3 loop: CASSEFQGNRYTDTQYF. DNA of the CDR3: TGCGCCAGCAGCGAATTTCAGGGGAATAGGTACACAGATACGCAGTATTTT. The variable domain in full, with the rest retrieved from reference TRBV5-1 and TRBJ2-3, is KAGVTQTPRYLIKTRGQQVTLSCSPISGHRSVSWYQQTPGQGLQFLFEYFSETQRNKGNFPGRFSGRQFSNSRSEMNVSTLELGDSALYLCASSEFQGNRYTDTQYFGPGTRLTVL.

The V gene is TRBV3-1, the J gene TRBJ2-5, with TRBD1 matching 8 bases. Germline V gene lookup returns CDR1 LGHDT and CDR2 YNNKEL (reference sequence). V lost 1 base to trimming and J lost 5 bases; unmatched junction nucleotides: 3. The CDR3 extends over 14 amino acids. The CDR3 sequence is CASSQGTGFETQYF. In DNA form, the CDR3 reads TGTGCCAGCAGCCAAGGGACAGGGTTTGAGACCCAGTACTTC.

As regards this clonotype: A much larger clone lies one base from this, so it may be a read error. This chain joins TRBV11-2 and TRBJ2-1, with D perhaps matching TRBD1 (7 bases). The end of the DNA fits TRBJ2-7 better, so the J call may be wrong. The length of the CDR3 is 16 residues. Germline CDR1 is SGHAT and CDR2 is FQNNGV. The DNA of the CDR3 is TGTGCCAGCAGCCGGAAGGAGGGGGCAAGAGGGAATGAGCAGTACTTC. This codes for CASSRKEGARGNEQYF.

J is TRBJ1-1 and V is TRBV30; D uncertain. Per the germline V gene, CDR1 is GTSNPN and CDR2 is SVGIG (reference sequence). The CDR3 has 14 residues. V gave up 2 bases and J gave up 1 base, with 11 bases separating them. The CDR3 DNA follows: TGTGCCTGGAGTCCAGGTATTGGGAACACTGAAGCTTTCTTT. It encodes CAWSPGIGNTEAFF.

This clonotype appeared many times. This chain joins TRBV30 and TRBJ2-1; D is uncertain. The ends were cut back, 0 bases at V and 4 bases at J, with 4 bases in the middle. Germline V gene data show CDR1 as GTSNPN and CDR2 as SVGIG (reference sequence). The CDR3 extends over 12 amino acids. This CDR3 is CAWSVPYNEQFF. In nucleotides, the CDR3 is TGTGCCTGGAGTGTACCTTACAATGAGCAGTTCTTC.

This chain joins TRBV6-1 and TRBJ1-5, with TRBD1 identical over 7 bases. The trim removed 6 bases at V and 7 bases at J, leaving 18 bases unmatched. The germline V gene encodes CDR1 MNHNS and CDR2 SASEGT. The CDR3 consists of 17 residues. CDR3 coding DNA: TGTGCCAGCAGCCCCAAGACGATTACAGGGGTTTGGCAGCCCCAGCATTTT. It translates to CASSPKTITGVWQPQHF.

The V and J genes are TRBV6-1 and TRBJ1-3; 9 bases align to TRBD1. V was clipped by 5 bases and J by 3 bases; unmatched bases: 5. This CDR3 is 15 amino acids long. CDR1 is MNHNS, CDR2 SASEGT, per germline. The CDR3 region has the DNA TGTGCCAGCAGTCCGGGACAGGGAATTGGAAACACCATATATTTT. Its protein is CASSPGQGIGNTIYF.

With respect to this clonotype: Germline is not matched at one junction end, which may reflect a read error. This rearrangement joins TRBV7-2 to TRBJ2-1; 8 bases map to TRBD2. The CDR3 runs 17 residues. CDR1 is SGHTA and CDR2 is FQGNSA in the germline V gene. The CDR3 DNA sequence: TGCGCCAGCAGCCAAGAAAGAGCGGGAGCCTTCTACAATGAGCAGTTCTTC. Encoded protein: CASSQERAGAFYNEQFF.

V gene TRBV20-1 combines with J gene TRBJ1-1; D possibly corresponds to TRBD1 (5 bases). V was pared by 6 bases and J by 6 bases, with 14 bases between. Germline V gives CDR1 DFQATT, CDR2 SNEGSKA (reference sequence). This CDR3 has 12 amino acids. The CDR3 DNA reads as TGCAGTGCCCGCGAAGCGGGACCTGAAGCTTTCTTT. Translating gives CSAREAGPEAFF.

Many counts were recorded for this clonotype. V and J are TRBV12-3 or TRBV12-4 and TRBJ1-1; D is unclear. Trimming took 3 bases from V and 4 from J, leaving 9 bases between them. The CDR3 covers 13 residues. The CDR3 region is CASSFQAGTEAFF. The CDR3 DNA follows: TGTGCCAGCAGTTTTCAGGCCGGCACTGAAGCTTTCTTT.

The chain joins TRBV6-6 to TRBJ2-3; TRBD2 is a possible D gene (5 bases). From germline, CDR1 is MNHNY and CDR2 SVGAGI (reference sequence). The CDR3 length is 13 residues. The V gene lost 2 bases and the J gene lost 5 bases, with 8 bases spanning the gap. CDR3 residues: CASSYLEGDTQYF. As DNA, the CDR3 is TGTGCCAGCAGTTACCTCGAGGGAGATACGCAGTATTTT.

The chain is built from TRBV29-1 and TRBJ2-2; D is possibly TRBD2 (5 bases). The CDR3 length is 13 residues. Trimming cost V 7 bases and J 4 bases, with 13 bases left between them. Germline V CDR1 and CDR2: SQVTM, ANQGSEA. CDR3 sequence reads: CSAIGVGTGELFF. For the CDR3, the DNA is TGCAGCGCCATCGGGGTGGGCACCGGGGAGCTGTTTTTT.

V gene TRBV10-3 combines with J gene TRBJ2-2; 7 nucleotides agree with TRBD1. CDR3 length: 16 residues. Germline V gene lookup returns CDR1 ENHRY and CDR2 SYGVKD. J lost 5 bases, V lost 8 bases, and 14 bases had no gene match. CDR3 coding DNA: TGTGCCATCTCCTTAGGGGTACAGGGGAATACCGGGGAGCTGTTTTTT. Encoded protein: CAISLGVQGNTGELFF.

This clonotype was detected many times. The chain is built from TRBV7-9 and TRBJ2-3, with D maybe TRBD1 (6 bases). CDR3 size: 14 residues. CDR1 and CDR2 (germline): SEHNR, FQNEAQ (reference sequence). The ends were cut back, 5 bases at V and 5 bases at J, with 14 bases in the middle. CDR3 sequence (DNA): TGTGCCAGCAGCAGGGACATCGTACGAGATACGCAGTATTTT. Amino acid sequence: CASSRDIVRDTQYF.

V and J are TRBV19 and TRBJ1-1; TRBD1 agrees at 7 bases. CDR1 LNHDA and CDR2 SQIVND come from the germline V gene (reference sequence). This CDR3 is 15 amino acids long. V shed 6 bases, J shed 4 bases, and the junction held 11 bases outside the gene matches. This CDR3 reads CASRWTGVGGTEAFF. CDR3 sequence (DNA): TGTGCCAGTAGATGGACAGGCGTCGGGGGCACTGAAGCTTTCTTT.